The clone carrying this T cell receptor (beta chain) was found a few times. Its antigen is unidentified. Then a second PCR, running roughly 7 to 11 cycles, was carried out with a sample-barcoded 5' primer and a J-beta primer mix. MiXCR, run by TCRdb on the 5' RACE reads, gives a single entry per CDR3 protein. In the table there are about 1,800,000 distinct CDR3 sequences, roughly 30% of which are singletons. This entry belongs to a study of blood T cells in healthy people across ages. Study results and limitations: The study found TCR beta diversity correlated strongly with naive T cell percentage. Both higher diversity and more naive CD4+ cells marked long-lived donors when set against aged donors. Because sorting was not performed, PBMCs prevented conclusive naive versus antigen-experienced comparison.

Germline V CDR1 and CDR2: MNHEY, SVGAGI. V was cut by 0 bases and J by 2 bases, with 7 bases left in between. The CDR3 loop spans 14 amino acids. The clonotype originates from a woman aged 25 to 45 in good health. The V call is TRBV6-5, the J call TRBJ1-1; D uncertain. Specimen: blood. Here the CDR3 DNA reads TGTGCCAGCAGTTACTCGATGGCCAACACTGAAGCTTTCTTT. It translates to CASSYSMANTEAFF.